Included here is one TCR beta chain sequence, with context. The antigen remains unidentified. The sample comes from a study of T-cell memory formation after mild COVID-19. Points from the study as a whole: Some responding clones appeared in pre-infection memory, suggesting cross-reactive memory joined. Day 15 to 85 contractors were CD4/CD8 balanced; later expanders leaned CD4+.

Germline V gene sequence: CDR1 KGHSH, CDR2 LQKENI. The CDR3 consists of 14 residues. V was trimmed by 3 bases and J by 6 bases, leaving 14 bases between them. 5'RACE, which relied on constant-segment primers, yielded TCR alpha and TCR beta cDNA libraries carrying sample barcodes and UMIs. A single record per CDR3 protein comes from TCRdb applying MiXCR to the 5' RACE reads. The sample includes about 140,000 distinct CDR3 sequences, 15% to 20% of them seen just once. The sequenced material came from PBMCs or a T cell subset sorted from them (not recorded which). This chain connects TRBV18 to TRBJ2-5; D may match TRBD1 or TRBD2 (6 bases each). The clonotype was recovered from an adult woman who had mild COVID-19 (a few samples of this study predate the infection). Cell type and time point are not known. This chain's CDR3 is CASSPPGGAQTQYF. CDR3 coding DNA: TGTGCCAGCTCACCCCCCGGGGGCGCGCAGACCCAGTACTTC.